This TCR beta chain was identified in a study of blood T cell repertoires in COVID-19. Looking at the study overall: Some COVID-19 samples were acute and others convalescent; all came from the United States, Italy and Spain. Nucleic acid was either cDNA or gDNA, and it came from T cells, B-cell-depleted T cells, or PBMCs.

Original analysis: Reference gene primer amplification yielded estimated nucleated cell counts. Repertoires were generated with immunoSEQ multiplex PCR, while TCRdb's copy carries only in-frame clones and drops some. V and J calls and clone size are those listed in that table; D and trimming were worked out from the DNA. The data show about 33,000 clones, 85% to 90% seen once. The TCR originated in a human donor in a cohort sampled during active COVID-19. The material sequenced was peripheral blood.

CDR3 sequence reads: CASSYSRYEQFF. The CDR3 DNA sequence: TGTGCCAGCAGTTACTCCAGATATGAGCAGTTCTTC. The rearrangement joins TRBV6-6 to TRBJ2-1; D remains unclear. V was cut by 0 bases and J by 8 bases, with 5 bases left in between. This CDR3 has 12 amino acids. Per germline, CDR1 MNHNY and CDR2 SVGAGI (reference sequence).